These 20 T cell receptor beta chains were all obtained from the same sample, sequenced in a study of vaccination and CD4 T cells after COVID-19. Their antigen targets remain unknown. An Oncomine TCR Beta short-read assay was used to sequence the DNA from cultured CD4+ T cells. TCRdb redid the calling of the PCR reads with MiXCR, one entry per CDR3 protein. The sample consists of some 14,000 distinct CDR3 sequences, around 60% of them appearing once. This sample's treatment: roughly 10-day PBMC culture with coronavirus spike peptide pools or control peptides (ViraFEST assay). Specimen: cultured CD4+ T cells from blood, collected after SARS-CoV-2 vaccination. The receptors shown here come from a human donor with COVID-19.

This chain connects TRBV2 to TRBJ2-7, with TRBD1 as a possible D gene (6 bases). Germline V gene sequence: CDR1 SNHLY, CDR2 FYNNEI. V dropped 1 base and J dropped 2 bases, with 9 bases sitting between them. The CDR3 contains 14 residues. The CDR3 loop reads CASSEGDTTYEQYF. CDR3 nucleotide sequence: TGTGCCAGCAGTGAAGGGGACACCACCTACGAGCAGTACTTC.

This chain joins TRBV11-2 and TRBJ1-5; unclear D gene. V was trimmed by 5 bases and J by 7 bases, leaving 15 bases between them. The CDR3 contains 14 residues. Germline V lookup: CDR1 SGHAT, CDR2 FQNNGV. The DNA of the CDR3 is TGTGCCAGCAGCCAAAAAAGGGATGCCCAGCCCCAGCATTTT. It encodes CASSQKRDAQPQHF.

This rearrangement joins TRBV6-1 to TRBJ2-7, with 8 bases aligning to TRBD2. CDR3 length: 12 residues. CDR1 MNHNS and CDR2 SASEGT come from the germline V gene. With V trimmed by 10 bases and J by 7 bases, 9 bases remained unmatched. The CDR3: CATRREGGEQYF. CDR3 bases: TGTGCCACCAGACGGGAGGGTGGGGAGCAGTACTTC.

This chain joins TRBV11-3 and TRBJ2-7; D remains unclear. Germline lookup yields CDR1 SGHNT and CDR2 YENEEA. This CDR3 comprises 15 residues. Trimming cost V 5 bases and J 0 bases, with 14 bases left between them. CDR3 nucleotide sequence: TGTGCCAGCAGCAAAGGAGCGTCAAGCTCCTACGAGCAGTACTTC. Its translation: CASSKGASSSYEQYF.

The J gene is TRBJ1-5, the V gene TRBV20-1, with D perhaps matching TRBD1 (6 bases). The V and J ends lost 5 bases and 7 bases respectively, with 21 bases between them. Germline CDR1 and CDR2: DFQATT and SNEGSKA (reference sequence). The CDR3 runs 15 residues. The CDR3 reads CSASGTGMGGQPQHF. The CDR3 DNA follows: TGCAGTGCTTCCGGAACAGGGATGGGTGGGCAGCCCCAGCATTTT.

This chain links TRBV20-1 with TRBJ1-5; weak D call: TRBD1 (5 bases). The CDR3 runs 12 residues. Germline assignment: CDR1 DFQATT and CDR2 SNEGSKA (reference sequence). CDR3 sequence: CSSQQDNQPQHF. In nucleotides, the CDR3 is TGCAGCTCCCAACAGGACAATCAGCCCCAGCATTTT.

This chain links TRBV19 with TRBJ1-6; D is possibly TRBD1 (6 bases). Germline-derived CDR1 and CDR2 are LNHDA and SQIVND (reference sequence). V was pared by 5 bases and J by 5 bases, with 13 bases between. The CDR3 sequence is 15 residues long. The CDR3 here is CASSPPGTNNSPLHF. The CDR3 DNA is TGTGCCAGTAGTCCCCCCGGGACAAATAATTCACCCCTCCACTTT.

The rearrangement uses TRBV6-1 and TRBJ1-1; D is unclear. V was trimmed by 7 bases and J by 0 bases, leaving 12 bases between them. This CDR3 has 14 residues. Germline CDR1 MNHNS, CDR2 SASEGT. The CDR3 loop is CASTLTVMNTEAFF. The CDR3 DNA follows: TGTGCCAGCACACTCACAGTCATGAACACTGAAGCTTTCTTT.

This clonotype was counted a few times. The chain couples TRBV5-1 to TRBJ1-2; D is ambiguous. CDR1 SGHRS and CDR2 YFSETQ come from the germline V gene. The CDR3 consists of 15 residues. With 0 bases removed from V and 6 bases from J, the gap between germline ends came to 15 bases. The CDR3 sequence is CASSLAGSPADGYTF. In nucleotides, the CDR3 is TGCGCCAGCAGCTTGGCGGGCAGCCCAGCGGATGGCTACACCTTC.

This sequence joins TRBV6-4 and TRBJ2-1; 7 positions agree with TRBD2. The germline gives CDR1 MRHNA, CDR2 SNTAGT. The CDR3 length is 14 residues. The ends lost 6 bases at V and 4 bases at J; junction bases unmatched: 6. The CDR3: CASSAPAGYNEQFF. The CDR3 bases are TGTGCCAGCAGCGCCCCAGCGGGGTACAATGAGCAGTTCTTC.

The chain links TRBV20-1 to TRBJ2-5; 8 bases align to TRBD2. Germline V gene data show CDR1 as DFQATT and CDR2 as SNEGSKA (reference sequence). The CDR3 runs 14 residues. With 3 bases clipped from V and 1 base from J, the junction kept 4 bases outside the gene matches. The CDR3 DNA is TGCAGTGCTAGCCCTAGCGGGCCCCAAGAGACCCAGTACTTC. Residues: CSASPSGPQETQYF.

V and J are TRBV20-1 and TRBJ1-6, with D perhaps TRBD1 (6 bases). This CDR3 has 15 amino acids. Trimming removed 1 base from V and 6 bases from J, with 13 bases in between. Germline CDR1 is DFQATT and CDR2 is SNEGSKA (reference sequence). In DNA form, the CDR3 reads TGCAGTGCTAGAGGTGTAAGGGGGGCTAATTCACCCCTCCACTTT. Protein: CSARGVRGANSPLHF.

This clonotype was detected only a few times. This chain uses TRBV27 with TRBJ2-3, with D perhaps given as TRBD1 or TRBD2 (5 bases each). Germline lookup yields CDR1 MNHEY and CDR2 SMNVEV (reference sequence). This CDR3 has 15 residues. V was pared by 2 bases and J by 0 bases, with 9 bases between. CDR3 in amino acids: CASSLLWGSTDTQYF. In DNA, the CDR3 is TGTGCCAGCAGTTTACTTTGGGGGAGCACAGATACGCAGTATTTT.

V and J are TRBV7-2 and TRBJ2-5; D is undetermined. Looked up from germline, CDR1 is SGHTA and CDR2 is FQGNSA. Trimming took off 6 bases at V and 4 bases at J, with 6 bases between the two ends. The CDR3 has 11 amino acids. CDR3 DNA: TGTGCCAGCAGATTGGTAGAGACCCAGTACTTC. Translated: CASRLVETQYF.

This chain uses TRBV6-1 with TRBJ1-1; TRBD1 might be the D (5 bases). With 8 bases removed from V and 4 bases from J, the gap between germline ends came to 20 bases. CDR3 length: 15 amino acids. Germline lookup yields CDR1 MNHNS and CDR2 SASEGT. The CDR3 DNA follows: TGTGCCAGCCCCGGGGCGGGTCGGTTCGGCACTGAAGCTTTCTTT. Translating it yields CASPGAGRFGTEAFF.

The chain couples TRBV4-2 to TRBJ2-3, with 14 nucleotides matching TRBD2. The junction had 0 bases not matched to a gene; V was cut back by 3 bases and J by 1 base. The CDR3 is 16 amino acids. The germline V gene encodes CDR1 LGHNA and CDR2 YNFKEQ. The CDR3 nucleotides are TGTGCCAGCAGCCAGGGACTAGCGGGGGGCACAGATACGCAGTATTTT. Translated: CASSQGLAGGTDTQYF.

This chain uses TRBV11-2 with TRBJ2-7; D unresolved. The CDR3 spans 12 residues. Per germline, CDR1 SGHAT and CDR2 FQNNGV. Trimming removed 5 bases at V and 3 bases at J, with 8 bases between. The CDR3 region is CASSHSHYEQYF. The CDR3, as DNA: TGTGCCAGCAGCCACTCCCACTACGAGCAGTACTTC.

This clonotype showed up just once. J is TRBJ2-1 and V is TRBV6-1; 14 bases are shared with TRBD2. The junction had 8 bases not matched to a gene; V was cut back by 6 bases and J by 1 base. The CDR3 is made up of 18 amino acids. CDR1 is MNHNS and CDR2 is SASEGT in the germline V gene. Here the CDR3 DNA reads TGTGCCAGCAGGAAGGGACTAGCGGGGGACCGATCCTACAATGAGCAGTTCTTC. Protein sequence: CASRKGLAGDRSYNEQFF.

V and J are TRBV6-5 and TRBJ1-2; TRBD1 matches at 8 bases. The CDR3 totals 14 residues. V shed 0 bases, J shed 7 bases, and the junction held 4 bases outside the gene matches. Germline-derived CDR1 and CDR2 are MNHEY and SVGAGI. The CDR3 nucleotides read TGTGCCAGCAGTTACTCCGCAGGGGGCTCTGGCTACACCTTC. This codes for CASSYSAGGSGYTF.

The V gene is TRBV29-1, the J gene TRBJ1-6, with a tentative D call TRBD1 (6 bases). Trimming took 7 bases from V and 6 from J, leaving 13 bases between them. The CDR3 is made up of 13 amino acids. The germline CDR1 and CDR2 sequences are SQVTM and ANQGSEA. CDR3 loop: CSGKTGPNSPLHF. Here the CDR3 DNA reads TGCAGCGGGAAGACAGGCCCTAATTCACCCCTCCACTTT.